Sequencing of this T cell receptor (beta chain) was carried out in a study of monozygotic twins with cystic fibrosis. The study, taken as a whole, reports: In 13 of 16 pairs, V gene usage was closest to the co-twin's. Monozygotic CF twin pairs shared significantly more nucleotide-identical clonotypes than unrelated CF individuals did. Clonality was generally low (median roughly 0.01), higher in the most severe patients.

In the case of this clone: Its antigen is as yet unknown.

Data came from immunoSEQ multiplex PCR; TCRdb stores just in-frame clones and leaves some out. This sample has about 35,000 clones, with more than 60% found just once. With V trimmed by 8 bases and J by 0 bases, 4 bases remained unmatched. Germline V CDR1 and CDR2: MDHEN, SYDVKM. This CDR3 region has 14 residues. The J gene is TRBJ1-3, the V gene TRBV28; 7 nucleotides agree with TRBD1. This TCR was sampled from a girl aged 10 to 17 with cystic fibrosis. The sequenced sample consisted of blood. CDR3 residues: CASGRGSSGNTIYF. The CDR3 DNA reads as TGTGCCAGCGGCAGGGGGTCCTCTGGAAACACCATATATTTT. Full variable domain (rest looked up from reference TRBV28 and TRBJ1-3): DVKVTQSSRYLVKRTGEKVFLECVQDMDHENMFWYRQDPGLGLRLIYFSYDVKMKEKGDIPEGYSVSREKKERFSLILESASTNQTSMYLCASGRGSSGNTIYFGEGSWLTVV.